A selection of T cell receptor beta chains follows, all from one sample in a study of cytomegalovirus exposure and HLA in healthy donors. Sequencing was performed with immunoSEQ multiplex PCR; in TCRdb, only in-frame clones are kept and a portion is missing. The table includes about 270,000 clones, 70% to 90% detected once. Sequenced sample: PBMCs. These receptor sequences come from a woman aged 18-29 years in good health and CMV-seronegative. CDR3s include the opening cysteine and the closing phenylalanine or tryptophan. D genes are given only for firm matches. Size values are once, few and many counts, or a class for expanded clones, and some rows have none.

TRBV7-7	.	TRBD2	TRBJ2-7	TGTGCCAGCAGCCCCGCGGGGGGGTTTGACGAGCAGTACTTC	CASSPAGGFDEQYF
TRBV29-1	.	.	TRBJ2-7	TGCAGCGTCCCCGGGGACTCCTACGAGCAGTACTTC	CSVPGDSYEQYF
TRBV9	.	.	TRBJ1-1	TGTGCCAGCAGCGTGTCTCAGGCGGGGACTGAAGCTTTCTTT	CASSVSQAGTEAFF
TRBV9	once	.	TRBJ2-5	TGTGCCAGCAGCGTAGTAGGGTATGGGGCGGAGACCCAGTACTTC	CASSVVGYGAETQYF
TRBV27	.	TRBD1	TRBJ2-7	TGTGCCAGCTCAGTTTATGGACAGGGTTCCTACGAGCAGTACTTC	CASSVYGQGSYEQYF
TRBV7-9	.	.	TRBJ1-6	TGTGCCAGCAGCGCACTGGACATCGGTAATTCACCCCTCCACTTT	CASSALDIGNSPLHF
TRBV7-8	.	.	TRBJ2-3	TGTGCCAGCAGCTCCCGGACTGGAAGCACAGATACGCAGTATTTT	CASSSRTGSTDTQYF
TRBV30	.	TRBD1	TRBJ2-3	TGTGCCTGGGAGGGGGCAGGGGGCACAGATACGCAGTATTTT	CAWEGAGGTDTQYF
TRBV19	.	TRBD1	TRBJ2-7	TGTGCCAGTAAGGTGAGGGGGCGGGCTCCCGAGCAGTACTTC	CASKVRGRAPEQYF
TRBV5-1	.	TRBD1	TRBJ2-5	TGCGCCAGCAGCTTGACAGGGGATGAGACCCAGTACTTC	CASSLTGDETQYF
TRBV29-1	.	TRBD1	TRBJ2-4	TGCAGCGTCGGAGACAGGGTGGAAGACATTCAGTACTTC	CSVGDRVEDIQYF
TRBV27	.	.	TRBJ1-2	TGTGCCAGCAGTTTATCGGGACCACAGGACTACATTAGATATGGCTACACCTTC	CASSLSGPQDYIRYGYTF
TRBV4-2	few	TRBD2	TRBJ2-7	TGTGCCAGCAGCCAAGCGACTAGCGGTAACTACGAGCAGTACTTC	CASSQATSGNYEQYF
TRBV29-1	.	.	TRBJ2-3	TGCAGCGTCGACGGAGAGACTACCACAGATACGCAGTATTTT	CSVDGETTTDTQYF
TRBV19	once	TRBD2	TRBJ2-1	TGTGCCAGTCGACTAGCGGGCTACAATGAGCAGTTCTTC	CASRLAGYNEQFF
TRBV6-5	.	.	TRBJ1-3	TGTGCCAGCAGTTACAGATTGGACTATGGAAACACCATATATTTT	CASSYRLDYGNTIYF
TRBV28	few	.	TRBJ1-5	TGTGCCAGCAGTTTTGCCAGTGCCCATCAGCCCCAGCATTTT	CASSFASAHQPQHF
TRBV30	few	.	TRBJ2-2	TGTGCCTGGAGTGTAAACAGGGCGGGCGGGGAGCTGTTTTTT	CAWSVNRAGGELFF
TRBV27	.	.	TRBJ2-7	TGTGCCAGCAGTTTGGAGCTCTCCTACGAGCAGTACTTC	CASSLELSYEQYF
TRBV7-2	few	TRBD1	TRBJ1-5	TGTGCCAGCAGCACCTGGACAGGGATAGAGGTCCCCCAGCATTTT	CASSTWTGIEVPQHF
TRBV28	.	.	TRBJ1-6	TGTGCCAGCAGTTTATTAGGGGTTGGGAATTCACCCCTCCACTTT	CASSLLGVGNSPLHF
TRBV7-9	.	TRBD1	TRBJ1-2	TGTGCCAGCAGCGCCCAGACAGGGCCTGGCTACACCTTC	CASSAQTGPGYTF
TRBV29-1	.	TRBD2	TRBJ2-1	TGCAGCGTTGAGGCAGGGACTAGTGTAGCCTACAATGAGCAGTTCTTC	CSVEAGTSVAYNEQFF
TRBV10-3	.	TRBD2	TRBJ2-5	TGTGCCATCAGTGATGGGCGGGGGGCCCTTCAAGAGACCCAGTACTTC	CAISDGRGALQETQYF
TRBV2	few	.	TRBJ2-7	TGTGCCAGCACGGGCGGGACCTCCTACGAGCAGTACTTC	CASTGGTSYEQYF
TRBV15	.	.	TRBJ2-7	TGTGCCACCAGCAGAGATTACAAGGGGTTAGAGCCCTACGAGCAGTACTTC	CATSRDYKGLEPYEQYF
TRBV6-5	few	.	TRBJ1-4	TGTGCCAGCAGTCGAGTCGTTGGTGAAAAACTGTTTTTT	CASSRVVGEKLFF
TRBV6-4	.	.	TRBJ1-2	TGTGCCAGCAGTGACGGTCCAGGGGAAACCTATGGCTACACCTTC	CASSDGPGETYGYTF
TRBV29-1	.	.	TRBJ1-2	TGCAGCGTTGATGGATGGACAGCAGACTATGGCTACACCTTC	CSVDGWTADYGYTF
TRBV27	.	TRBD1	TRBJ2-5	TGTGCCTCCCAGGGGGTCCAAGAGACCCAGTACTTC	CASQGVQETQYF
TRBV4-1	once	.	TRBJ2-1	TGCGCCAGCAGCCTCTATTATCGCGGGGACGGCTACAATGAGCAGTTCTTC	CASSLYYRGDGYNEQFF
TRBV6-5	.	.	TRBJ1-2	TGTGCCAGCAGTTACTCGCCAGGGATCTATGGCTACACCTTC	CASSYSPGIYGYTF
TRBV28	.	.	TRBJ2-5	TGTGCCAGCATCACAGGGTCGGGGAGCCAAGAGACCCAGTACTTC	CASITGSGSQETQYF
TRBV28	.	.	TRBJ1-2	TGTGCCAGCAGTCCCAAATCCGGGAGGCAGCCCAACCACTATGGCTACACCTTC	CASSPKSGRQPNHYGYTF
TRBV9	.	.	TRBJ2-7	TGTGCCAGCAGCGTAGCCCAGTCCTACGAGCAGTACTTC	CASSVAQSYEQYF
TRBV25-1	.	.	TRBJ2-3	TGTGCCAGCAGTGAATTAAGACTATTCTCGATTCCCACAGATACGCAGTATTTT	CASSELRLFSIPTDTQYF
TRBV6-5	.	TRBD1	TRBJ1-2	TGTGCCAGCAGTTACACGGACAGGGGGCGAGGCTACACCTTC	CASSYTDRGRGYTF
TRBV18	.	TRBD1	TRBJ2-3	TGTGCCAGCTCACCATCAGGGGGAGATACGCAGTATTTT	CASSPSGGDTQYF
TRBV6-5	.	TRBD1	TRBJ1-1	TGTGCCAGCAGTACAAGGACAGGTAGAGACACTGAAGCTTTCTTT	CASSTRTGRDTEAFF
TRBV7-9	.	.	TRBJ2-1	TGTGCCAGCAGCTTATATGGGGGGACCCATTACAATGAGCAGTTCTTC	CASSLYGGTHYNEQFF
TRBV27	.	.	TRBJ2-7	TGTGCCAGCAGTTTGAGACAGAGCTACGAGCAGTACTTC	CASSLRQSYEQYF
TRBV4-1	.	TRBD2	TRBJ2-5	TGCGCCAGCAGCCAACTTAGCGGGAGCGGGACCCAGTACTTC	CASSQLSGSGTQYF
TRBV15	.	TRBD1	TRBJ2-7	TGTGCCACCAGGACCGGGACAGCCTCCTACGAGCAGTACTTC	CATRTGTASYEQYF
TRBV30	.	.	TRBJ1-5	TGTGCCTGGAGTGGGGCAGGGAAGAGTTATAGCAATCAGCCCCAGCATTTT	CAWSGAGKSYSNQPQHF
TRBV5-4	few	TRBD1	TRBJ1-2	TGTGCCAGCAGCTTTAAAGGGGCGGGACAGGGGAACTATGGCTACACCTTC	CASSFKGAGQGNYGYTF
TRBV9	.	TRBD2	TRBJ2-7	TGTGCCAGCAGTATGGCGGGACTAGCGGCGACCTACGAGCAGTACTTC	CASSMAGLAATYEQYF
TRBV27	.	TRBD1	TRBJ1-2	TGTGCCAGCAGTTTATCGAATAGGGGGCAGGACTATGGCTACACCTTC	CASSLSNRGQDYGYTF